The following is a T cell receptor (beta chain) sequence with its context. Its binding antigen is unknown. The record has no base qualities; no much larger clone is one base away. This sample stems from a study of T cells in Graves' hyperthyroidism and ophthalmopathy (dated by TCRdb to about 2019). Notes on the research overall: Peripheral blood samples were taken at initial diagnosis, before any treatment was given. To identify TCR V-J signatures that set the groups apart, the researchers used a discovery cohort of 100 patients, made up of 43 with Graves' ophthalmopathy and 57 with stable Graves' hyperthyroidism. Whether ophthalmopathy could be predicted prospectively was tested in an independent validation cohort made up of under 20 hyperthyroidism patients plus 17 patients who later progressed to ophthalmopathy. The approximately 95 discovery patients were divided at random into training and test sets in a 7:3 ratio. In more than five Graves' hyperthyroidism patients, the study also compared T-cell repertoires from thyroid tissue with T-cell repertoires from blood. After sampling, hyperthyroidism patients received methimazole starting at 30 mg daily, and ophthalmopathy patients received high-dose intravenous methylprednisolone. The paper reports TCR Vbeta CDR3 sequencing of more than 120 peripheral blood samples: some 44 ophthalmopathy, some 80 hyperthyroidism and about 17 progressor patients.

TCR beta CDR3 regions were amplified from RNA transcripts. The first round of RT-PCR for the TCR CDR3 was performed with the HTBI primer set and the Qiagen OneStep RT-PCR kit. Libraries were constructed in a second round of multiplex PCR, after which size selection and purification were performed. Sequencing of the libraries was done on an Illumina HiSeq2000 using paired-end 100 bp reads. The original pipeline was this. SOAPnuke was used to process the raw data, removing reads that contained adapters or uncalled bases, had a mean Phred below 15, or lacked an exact match to the constant primer or identifier. COPE v1.2.5 was used to merge the high-quality paired reads, and each unique nucleotide sequence was defined as a clonotype. MiTCR v1.1 was used to align the clonotypes against IMGT TRBV, TRBD and TRBJ reference segments. The analysis was restricted to V-J combinations with a frequency above 0.0001, which together covered about 99% of the repertoires. The TCS score was defined as the ratio of F50 (clonal expansion) to E x V (chaos), calculated using BLOSUM62-based TCRdist between CDR3 peptides within each V-J. Welch's t-statistics and random forest reduced around 520 V-J features to around 14, which were used in a naive Bayes classifier (R e1071). The public sequencing data were trimmed at Q25 with fastp and processed into clonotypes with MiXCR by TCRdb, which kept only in-frame beta chains. Duplicate CDR3 protein sequences are folded into a single record with the most common DNA and genes. The V and J calls and clone size are TCRdb's, not the authors'. This sample comprises under 300,000 distinct CDR3 sequences, more than 14% of them detected only once. About 14% of the sample is in the top ten clones.

Hyperthyroidism patients were aged 18 to 65 years and newly diagnosed, with disease duration of less than 2 months. The study excluded patients with uncontrolled infections, other autoimmune diseases, pregnancy or lactation. Diagnoses were based on clinical symptoms, serum thyroxine and TRAb, thyroid ultrasound and orbital computed tomography. Blood from progressor patients was collected at the time of first diagnosis with hyperthyroidism, before any ophthalmopathy symptoms had appeared. PBMCs were separated from under 11 ml of fresh peripheral blood using Ficoll-Paque density gradient centrifugation. Progressor patients were defined as those initially diagnosed with Graves' hyperthyroidism in whom ophthalmopathy developed during follow-up. Trizol reagent was used to extract total RNA, and RNA quality was then checked on an Agilent 2100 Bioanalyzer. General conclusions and limits of the study: Blood samples also contained most of the expanded thyroid clonotypes (frequency above 0.001), which suggests that blood repertoires may reflect thyroid immune responses. In validation, the model predicted progression to ophthalmopathy a median of approximately 6.3 months before onset, with approximately 68% sensitivity and roughly 73% specificity. Sample size was not statistically predetermined, and investigators were not blinded to group allocation. A 13 V-J signature model separated ophthalmopathy from stable hyperthyroidism, with about 90% sensitivity and approximately 81% specificity in cross-validation and 80%/75% in testing.

The CDR3 goes from the cysteine to the phenylalanine over 13 residues. The DNA shown is the 39-base CDR3, in frame from base 1. Trimming costs V 6 bases and J 5 bases, and their ends lie 13 bases apart. Reading the germline V gene gives CDR1 MNHNS and CDR2 SASEGT. The sequence was obtained from a woman aged 40 to 49 with Graves' hyperthyroidism that later progressed to Graves' ophthalmopathy. Sequencing input: blood. The chain is assembled from TRBV6-1 and TRBJ2-5, with the D gene uncertain. The nucleotide sequence reads as follows: TGTGCCAGCAGCCCTATGGGTTTGGAGACCCAGTACTTC. This encodes CASSPMGLETQYF.